The entry that follows covers one T cell receptor beta chain sequence. The sample is drawn from a study of blood T cell repertoires in COVID-19. The CDR3 sequence is 14 residues long. Trimming took 2 bases from V and 2 from J, leaving 10 bases between them. Germline CDR1 reads ENHRY; CDR2 reads SYGVKD. TCRdb keeps only in-frame clones here, not all; method: immunoSEQ multiplex PCR. Among around 200,000 clones listed, around 82% were seen once. Sample: peripheral blood. This chain links TRBV10-3 with TRBJ2-7; D is ambiguous. This sequence was found in a man in his forties with active or convalescent COVID-19. The CDR3 DNA reads as TGTGCCATCAGTGAGCTAATACCTACCTACGAGCAGTACTTC. Translated: CAISELIPTYEQYF.